The 21 T cell receptor beta chains below were found in one sample sequenced in a study of blood T cell repertoires in COVID-19. Method: immunoSEQ multiplex PCR; TCRdb's copy keeps in-frame clones and lacks some. The sample lists hundreds of thousands of clones, over 80% occurring once. The sequencing input was peripheral blood. The receptor source for this set is a woman aged 45 to 65 with COVID-19, enrolled during active disease.

The V call is TRBV7-2, the J call TRBJ2-1; 10 bases fit TRBD2. J gave up 5 bases and V 4 bases, and 8 bases lay outside the gene matches. The CDR3 length is 16 residues. Germline values: CDR1 SGHTA, CDR2 FQGNSA. The CDR3 loop reads CASSYQLAGINNEQFF. The CDR3 coding sequence is TGTGCCAGCAGCTACCAACTAGCGGGAATAAACAATGAGCAGTTCTTC.

The chain couples TRBV30 to TRBJ2-7, with D perhaps matching TRBD2 (5 bases). V dropped 0 bases and J dropped 2 bases, with 14 bases sitting between them. In germline, CDR1 is GTSNPN, CDR2 SVGIG (reference sequence). This CDR3 has 15 residues. The CDR3 loop reads CAWSVPPAETYEQYF. The CDR3 bases are TGTGCCTGGAGTGTACCTCCAGCGGAAACCTACGAGCAGTACTTC.

The gene calls are TRBV30 and TRBJ2-7; the D gene is possibly TRBD2 (5 bases). There are 13 residues in the CDR3. CDR1 is GTSNPN, CDR2 SVGIG, per germline (reference sequence). V was cut by 4 bases and J by 6 bases, with 16 bases left in between. This CDR3 reads CAWNAGKVGEQYF. CDR3 nucleotides: TGTGCCTGGAATGCCGGGAAGGTTGGCGAGCAGTACTTC. Full variable domain (outside the CDR3, taken from reference TRBV30 and TRBJ2-7): SQTIHQWPATLVQPVGSPLSLECTVEGTSNPNLYWYRQAAGRGLQLLFYSVGIGQISSEVPQNLSASRPQDRQFILSSKKLLLSDSGFYLCAWNAGKVGEQYFGPGTRLTVT.

V gene TRBV7-9 combines with J gene TRBJ1-2; no firm D call. Between the trimmed V and J ends, which lost 0 bases and 4 bases, there was a span of 15 bases. The CDR3 spans 16 residues. The germline V gene encodes CDR1 SEHNR and CDR2 FQNEAQ (reference sequence). The CDR3 loop is CASSLASSPRGYGYTF. In DNA form, the CDR3 reads TGTGCCAGCAGCTTAGCGTCTTCCCCCAGAGGCTATGGCTACACCTTC.

The rearrangement links TRBV18 to TRBJ2-1; possibly TRBD2 for D (6 bases). Trimming removed 3 bases from V and 8 bases from J, with 14 bases in between. The CDR3 has 14 amino acids. Germline V CDR1 and CDR2: KGHSH, LQKENI. DNA for the CDR3: TGTGCCAGCTCACCCTCTAGTCTAGCGTATGAGCAGTTCTTC. Residues: CASSPSSLAYEQFF.

This sequence joins TRBV5-8 and TRBJ2-7, with D perhaps TRBD2 (6 bases). The V gene lost 0 bases and the J gene lost 0 bases, with 13 bases spanning the gap. This CDR3 region has 16 residues. CDR1 and CDR2 (germline): SGHTS, YDEGEE. The CDR3, as DNA: TGTGCCAGCAGCTTGGTGTCTTGGGGACTCTCCTACGAGCAGTACTTC. As protein: CASSLVSWGLSYEQYF.

The chain's CDR3 is CASSSGHFNSPLHF. As DNA, the CDR3 is TGTGCCAGCAGCTCGGGACATTTTAATTCACCCCTCCACTTT. The J gene is TRBJ1-6, the V gene TRBV13; a weak D match, TRBD1 (6 bases). The CDR3 spans 14 residues. V lost 4 bases and J 6 bases, leaving 10 bases between the germline ends. Germline lookup yields CDR1 PRHDT and CDR2 FYEKMQ (reference sequence). Supplemented by reference TRBV13 and TRBJ1-6, the full variable domain reads AAGVIQSPRHLIKEKRETATLKCYPIPRHDTVYWYQQGPGQDPQFLISFYEKMQSDKGSIPDRFSAQQFSDYHSELNMSSLELGDSALYFCASSSGHFNSPLHFGNGTRLTVT.

On this clone itself: Other DNA sequences of this sample code for an identical CDR3. The V gene is TRBV2, the J gene TRBJ2-2; 10 bases are a match to TRBD1. Germline values: CDR1 SNHLY, CDR2 FYNNEI. This CDR3 contains 15 residues. The V segment lost 7 bases and the J segment 1 base; nucleotides outside the gene matches: 3. The CDR3 DNA sequence: TGTGCCAGCAACCGGGACAGGGGGAACACCGGGGAGCTGTTTTTT. Protein: CASNRDRGNTGELFF.

The chain recombines TRBV6-5 with TRBJ1-2, with TRBD1 matching over 7 bases. This CDR3 comprises 15 residues. The germline gives CDR1 MNHEY, CDR2 SVGAGI. The ends lost 6 bases at V and 8 bases at J; junction bases unmatched: 15. In DNA, the CDR3 is TGTGCCAGCAGACTAACACAGGGGCTCTGGCGAGGCTACACCTTC. As protein: CASRLTQGLWRGYTF.

The genes are TRBV7-2 and TRBJ2-1; D not certain. Germline CDR1 is SGHTA and CDR2 is FQGNSA. V lost 3 bases and J lost 1, with 19 bases in between. The CDR3 is made up of 18 amino acids. This CDR3 is CASSFTFVQKASYNEQFF. The CDR3 nucleotides are TGTGCCAGCAGCTTTACTTTCGTACAGAAGGCTTCCTACAATGAGCAGTTCTTC.

This rearrangement joins TRBV27 to TRBJ2-2; maybe TRBD2 (5 bases). Germline V gene lookup returns CDR1 MNHEY and CDR2 SMNVEV (reference sequence). Between the trimmed V and J ends, which lost 8 bases and 2 bases, there was a span of 12 bases. This CDR3 has 14 amino acids. This CDR3 is CASRGFLNTGELFF. The CDR3 bases are TGTGCCAGCCGGGGATTCCTTAACACCGGGGAGCTGTTTTTT.

The chain employs TRBV3-1 (or the pseudogene TRBV3-2) and TRBJ2-1; possible D gene TRBD1, 6 bases. The V gene's germline CDR1 is LGHDT and CDR2 YNNKEL (reference sequence). V lost 1 base to trimming and J lost 4 bases, with 11 bases between them. This CDR3 has 15 residues. CDR3 protein: CASSQAGHLYNEQFF. DNA of the CDR3: TGTGCCAGCAGCCAAGCGGGACACCTATACAATGAGCAGTTCTTC.

This clone came up once. J is TRBJ2-7 and V is TRBV7-9, with D perhaps TRBD2 (5 bases). This CDR3 spans 16 amino acids. Germline loops: CDR1 SEHNR, CDR2 FQNEAQ (reference sequence). V was cut by 1 base and J by 0 bases, with 13 bases left in between. CDR3 DNA: TGTGCCAGCAGCTTAGGGGGAGAACGGAGCTCCTACGAGCAGTACTTC. It codes for CASSLGGERSSYEQYF.

This chain's CDR3 is CASSLSGIGETQYF. CDR3 DNA: TGTGCCAGCAGCTTATCCGGGATTGGAGAGACCCAGTACTTC. J is TRBJ2-5 and V is TRBV11-2; D might be TRBD2 (5 bases). Trimming stripped 2 bases from V and 4 bases from J, with 11 bases between. The germline CDR1 and CDR2 sequences are SGHAT and FQNNGV. CDR3 length: 14 residues.

The chain links TRBV19 to TRBJ2-4; 12 nucleotides align to TRBD2. This CDR3 has 19 amino acids. The germline V gene has CDR1 LNHDA and CDR2 SQIVND (reference sequence). The ends lost 6 bases at V and 3 bases at J; junction bases unmatched: 15. Written as DNA, the CDR3 is TGTGCCAGTAGCATGGGACTAGCGGGCTGGGCCGGGGTCAAAAACATTCAGTACTTC. It is translated as CASSMGLAGWAGVKNIQYF.

The V and J genes are TRBV6-5 and TRBJ2-7; D unresolved. Germline assignment: CDR1 MNHEY and CDR2 SVGAGI. This CDR3 has 13 residues. Trimming shortened V by 8 bases and J by 4 bases, and 15 bases separated the two germline ends. CDR3 residues: CASGTQNEYEQYF. CDR3 in DNA: TGTGCCAGCGGCACGCAGAACGAATACGAGCAGTACTTC.

The chain joins TRBV5-5 to TRBJ1-5; D ambiguous. Germline values: CDR1 SGHKS, CDR2 YYEKEE (reference sequence). This CDR3 region has 15 residues. V was cut by 0 bases and J by 7 bases, with 14 bases left in between. As DNA, the CDR3 is TGTGCCAGCAGCTTGGGTGTTACTGGAGGACAGCCCCAGCATTTT. Protein sequence: CASSLGVTGGQPQHF.

This chain joins TRBV4-1 and TRBJ2-3; 7 nucleotides match TRBD1. The CDR3 runs to 17 residues. J lost 2 bases, V lost 5 bases, and 13 bases had no gene match. CDR1 and CDR2 (germline): MGHRA, YSYEKL. For the CDR3, the DNA is TGCGCCAGCAGCAAATTGACCGGGACAGCCTTCACAGATACGCAGTATTTT. It is translated as CASSKLTGTAFTDTQYF.

This clone has only a few counts. The J gene is TRBJ2-2, the V gene TRBV3-1 (or the pseudogene TRBV3-2), with 9 nucleotides matching TRBD2. This CDR3 spans 15 amino acids. Per germline, CDR1 LGHDT and CDR2 YNNKEL (reference sequence). V shed 5 bases and J 7 bases; nucleotides not matched to a gene: 8. The CDR3 is CASSRGLAGSGELFF. CDR3 in DNA: TGTGCCAGCAGCAGGGGACTAGCCGGCAGCGGGGAGCTGTTTTTT.

The CDR3 loop reads CASSPTGSSGANVLTF. The CDR3 coding sequence is TGTGCCAGCAGCCCGACAGGGTCCTCTGGGGCCAACGTCCTGACTTTC. The chain employs TRBV5-4 and TRBJ2-6, with TRBD1 matching over 7 bases. The germline V gene has CDR1 SGHNT and CDR2 YYREEE (reference sequence). Trimming removed 4 bases from V and 0 bases from J; junction bases left unmatched: 4. This CDR3 has 16 amino acids.

The rearrangement uses TRBV5-1 and TRBJ1-1; the D gene is possibly TRBD1 (5 bases). Between the trimmed V and J ends, which lost 2 bases and 4 bases, there was a span of 9 bases. The CDR3 is made up of 13 amino acids. Germline CDR1 SGHRS, CDR2 YFSETQ. The CDR3 DNA sequence: TGCGCCAGCAGCTTCAGGGTGGGCACTGAAGCTTTCTTT. Encoded protein: CASSFRVGTEAFF.